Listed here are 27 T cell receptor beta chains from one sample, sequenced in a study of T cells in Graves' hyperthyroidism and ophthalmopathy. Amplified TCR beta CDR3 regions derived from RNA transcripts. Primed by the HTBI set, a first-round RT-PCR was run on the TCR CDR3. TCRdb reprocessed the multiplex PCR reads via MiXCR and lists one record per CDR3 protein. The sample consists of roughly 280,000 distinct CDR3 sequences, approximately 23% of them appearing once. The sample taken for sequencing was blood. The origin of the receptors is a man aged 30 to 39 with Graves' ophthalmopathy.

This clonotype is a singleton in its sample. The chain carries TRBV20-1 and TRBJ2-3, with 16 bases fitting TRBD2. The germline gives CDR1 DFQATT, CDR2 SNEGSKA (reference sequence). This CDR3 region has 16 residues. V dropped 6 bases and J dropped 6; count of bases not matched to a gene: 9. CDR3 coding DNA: TGCAGTGCGGGTGGGACTAGCGGGAGGGCGGGGGATACGCAGTATTTT. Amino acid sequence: CSAGGTSGRAGDTQYF.

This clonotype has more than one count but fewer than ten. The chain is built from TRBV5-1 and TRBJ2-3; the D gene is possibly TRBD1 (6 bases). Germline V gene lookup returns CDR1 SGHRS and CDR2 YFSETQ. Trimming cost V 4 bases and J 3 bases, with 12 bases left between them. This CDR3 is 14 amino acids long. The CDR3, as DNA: TGCGCCAGCAGCCCCCTGACAGGTACAGATACGCAGTATTTT. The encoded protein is CASSPLTGTDTQYF.

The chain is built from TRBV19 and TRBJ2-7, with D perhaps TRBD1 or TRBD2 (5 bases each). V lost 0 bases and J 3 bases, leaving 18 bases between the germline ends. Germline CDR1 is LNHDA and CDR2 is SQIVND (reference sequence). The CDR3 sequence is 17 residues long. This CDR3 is CASSIDIGGALNYEQYF. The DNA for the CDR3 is TGTGCCAGTAGTATAGATATTGGGGGAGCCCTAAACTACGAGCAGTACTTC.

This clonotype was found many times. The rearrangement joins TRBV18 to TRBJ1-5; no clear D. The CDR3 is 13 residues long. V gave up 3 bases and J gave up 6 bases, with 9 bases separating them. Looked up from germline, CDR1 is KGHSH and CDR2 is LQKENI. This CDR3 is CASSPSLSQPQHF. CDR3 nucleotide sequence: TGTGCCAGCTCACCGAGTTTATCTCAGCCCCAGCATTTT.

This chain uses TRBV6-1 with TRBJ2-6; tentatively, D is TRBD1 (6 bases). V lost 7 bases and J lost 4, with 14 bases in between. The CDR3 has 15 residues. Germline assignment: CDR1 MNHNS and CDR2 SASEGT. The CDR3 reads CASIGGNSGANVLTF. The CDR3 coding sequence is TGTGCCAGCATAGGGGGAAACTCCGGGGCCAACGTCCTGACTTTC.

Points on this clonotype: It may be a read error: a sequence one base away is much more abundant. This CDR3 is CSASVRRSNEQFF. CDR3 nucleotide sequence: TGCAGTGCTAGTGTTCGGCGGTCAAATGAGCAGTTCTTC. The J gene is TRBJ2-1, the V gene TRBV20-1; no firm D call. The V gene lost 3 bases and the J gene lost 7 bases, with 13 bases spanning the gap. Germline CDR1 reads DFQATT; CDR2 reads SNEGSKA (reference sequence). CDR3 length: 13 amino acids.

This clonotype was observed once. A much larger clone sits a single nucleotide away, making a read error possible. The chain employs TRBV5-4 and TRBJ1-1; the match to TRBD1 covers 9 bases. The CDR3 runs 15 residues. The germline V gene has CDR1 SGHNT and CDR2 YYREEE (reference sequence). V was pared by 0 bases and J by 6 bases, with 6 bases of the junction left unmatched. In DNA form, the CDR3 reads TGTGCCAGCAGCTTGGGAAGACAGGGGGGCGCTGAAGCTTTCTTT. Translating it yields CASSLGRQGGAEAFF.

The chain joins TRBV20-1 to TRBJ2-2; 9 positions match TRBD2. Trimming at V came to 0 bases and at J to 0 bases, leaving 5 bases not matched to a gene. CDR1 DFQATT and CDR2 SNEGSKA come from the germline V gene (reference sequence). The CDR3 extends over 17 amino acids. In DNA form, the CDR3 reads TGCAGTGCTAGAGATCGTCTAGCGGGATCGAACACCGGGGAGCTGTTTTTT. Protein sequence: CSARDRLAGSNTGELFF.

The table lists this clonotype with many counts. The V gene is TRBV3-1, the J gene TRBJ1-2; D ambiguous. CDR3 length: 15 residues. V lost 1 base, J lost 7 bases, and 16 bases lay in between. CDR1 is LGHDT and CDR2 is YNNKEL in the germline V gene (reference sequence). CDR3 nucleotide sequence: TGTGCCAGCAGCCAAGCCCCCTCAGGAGATCCTGGCTACACCTTC. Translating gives CASSQAPSGDPGYTF.

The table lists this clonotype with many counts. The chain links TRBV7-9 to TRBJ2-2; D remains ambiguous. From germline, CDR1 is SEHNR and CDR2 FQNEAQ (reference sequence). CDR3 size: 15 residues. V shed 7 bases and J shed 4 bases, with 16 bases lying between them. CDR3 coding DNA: TGTGCCAGCACCCCTTTGGGATTAGCCACCGGGGAGCTGTTTTTT. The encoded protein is CASTPLGLATGELFF.

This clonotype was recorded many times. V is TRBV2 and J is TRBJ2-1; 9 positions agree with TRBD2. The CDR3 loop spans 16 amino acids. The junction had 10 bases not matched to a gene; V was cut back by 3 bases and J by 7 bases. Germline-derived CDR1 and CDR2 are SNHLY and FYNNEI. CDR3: CASSDTPAGGGNEQFF. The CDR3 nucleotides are TGTGCCAGCAGTGATACACCAGCGGGAGGCGGGAATGAGCAGTTCTTC. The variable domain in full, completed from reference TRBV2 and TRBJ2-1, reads EPEVTQTPSHQVTQMGQEVILRCVPISNHLYFYWYRQILGQKVEFLVSFYNNEISEKSEIFDDQFSVERPDGSNFTLKIRSTKLEDSAMYFCASSDTPAGGGNEQFFGPGTRLTVL.

The CDR3 sequence: CASSVGSTYEQYF. The CDR3 DNA is TGTGCCAGCAGCGTGGGCTCAACCTACGAGCAGTACTTC. This rearrangement joins TRBV9 to TRBJ2-7; no clear D. Looked up from germline, CDR1 is SGDLS and CDR2 is YYNGEE. CDR3 length: 13 amino acids. Trimming shortened V by 2 bases and J by 2 bases, and 8 bases separated the two germline ends.

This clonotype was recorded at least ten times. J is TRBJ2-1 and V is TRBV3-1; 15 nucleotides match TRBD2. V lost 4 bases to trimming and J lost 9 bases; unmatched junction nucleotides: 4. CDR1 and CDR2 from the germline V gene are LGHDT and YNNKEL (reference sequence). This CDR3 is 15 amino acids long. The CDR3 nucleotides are TGTGCCAGCAGCCTCCGGACTAGCGGGAGGGTTGAGCAGTTCTTC. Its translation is CASSLRTSGRVEQFF.

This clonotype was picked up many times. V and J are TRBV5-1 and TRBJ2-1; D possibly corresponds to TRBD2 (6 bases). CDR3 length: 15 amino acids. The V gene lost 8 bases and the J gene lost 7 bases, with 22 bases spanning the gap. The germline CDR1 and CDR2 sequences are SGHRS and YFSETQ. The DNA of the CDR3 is TGCGCCAGTCAACCCGGGGACTTGGGGGGAAATGAGCAGTTCTTC. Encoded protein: CASQPGDLGGNEQFF.

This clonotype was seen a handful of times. CDR3 bases: TGTGCCAGCAGCTTGCCCCGCCCAGGTGGCACAGATACGCAGTATTTT. It is translated as CASSLPRPGGTDTQYF. This sequence joins TRBV5-6 and TRBJ2-3; the D is unclear. Between the trimmed V and J ends, which lost 1 base and 1 base, there was a span of 13 bases. The length of the CDR3 is 16 residues. CDR1 and CDR2 (germline): SGHDT, YYEEEE.

In DNA, the CDR3 is TGTGCCAGCAGTTACTCGATTCCAACTAGCGGGAAAACAGATACGCAGTATTTT. Translated, it gives CASSYSIPTSGKTDTQYF. This rearrangement joins TRBV6-5 to TRBJ2-3; 10 bases are shared with TRBD2. V lost 0 bases to trimming and J lost 3 bases; unmatched junction nucleotides: 9. Germline V lookup: CDR1 MNHEY, CDR2 SVGAGI. The CDR3 totals 18 residues.

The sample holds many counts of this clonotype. The CDR3 reads CASRRTTSTDTQYF. CDR3 sequence (DNA): TGTGCCAGCAGGAGGACAACTAGCACAGATACGCAGTATTTT. The rearrangement links TRBV2 to TRBJ2-3; maybe TRBD1 (5 bases). The ends were cut back, 6 bases at V and 0 bases at J, with 10 bases in the middle. Germline V gives CDR1 SNHLY, CDR2 FYNNEI. This CDR3 has 14 residues. The whole variable domain, remainder taken from reference TRBV2 and TRBJ2-3, is EPEVTQTPSHQVTQMGQEVILRCVPISNHLYFYWYRQILGQKVEFLVSFYNNEISEKSEIFDDQFSVERPDGSNFTLKIRSTKLEDSAMYFCASRRTTSTDTQYFGPGTRLTVL.

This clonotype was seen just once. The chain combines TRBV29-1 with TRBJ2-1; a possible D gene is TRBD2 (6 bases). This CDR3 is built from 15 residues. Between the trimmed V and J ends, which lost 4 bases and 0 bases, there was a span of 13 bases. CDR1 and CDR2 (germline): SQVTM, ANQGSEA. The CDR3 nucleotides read TGCAGCGTTGGGGCTTCGGGGGTCTCCTACAATGAGCAGTTCTTC. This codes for CSVGASGVSYNEQFF.

Here the CDR3 reads CASSPGPFF. The CDR3 nucleotides are TGTGCCAGCAGCCCCGGGCCGTTCTTC. The chain links TRBV28 to TRBJ2-1; no definite D call. The germline V and J ends were trimmed by 6 bases and 15 bases, with 9 bases remaining between them. CDR3 size: 9 residues. Germline V gives CDR1 MDHEN, CDR2 SYDVKM.

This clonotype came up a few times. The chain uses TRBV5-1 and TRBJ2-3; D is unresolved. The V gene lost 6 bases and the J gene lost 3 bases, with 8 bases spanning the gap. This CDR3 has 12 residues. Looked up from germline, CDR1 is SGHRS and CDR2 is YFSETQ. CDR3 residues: CASIGFTDTQYF. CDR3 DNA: TGCGCCAGCATTGGGTTTACAGATACGCAGTATTTT. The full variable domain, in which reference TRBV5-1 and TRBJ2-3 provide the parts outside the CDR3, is KAGVTQTPRYLIKTRGQQVTLSCSPISGHRSVSWYQQTPGQGLQFLFEYFSETQRNKGNFPGRFSGRQFSNSRSEMNVSTLELGDSALYLCASIGFTDTQYFGPGTRLTVL.

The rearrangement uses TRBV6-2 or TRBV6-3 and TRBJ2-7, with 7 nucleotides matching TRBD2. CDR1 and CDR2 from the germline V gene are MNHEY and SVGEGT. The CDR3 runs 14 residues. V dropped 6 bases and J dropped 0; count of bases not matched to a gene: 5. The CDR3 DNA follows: TGTGCCAGCAGAGCGGGGATCAGCTCCTACGAGCAGTACTTC. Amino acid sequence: CASRAGISSYEQYF.

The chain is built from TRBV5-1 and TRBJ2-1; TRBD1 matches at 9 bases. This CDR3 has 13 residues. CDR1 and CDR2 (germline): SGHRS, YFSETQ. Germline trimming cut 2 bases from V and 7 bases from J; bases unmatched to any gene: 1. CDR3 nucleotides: TGCGCCAGCAGCTTCGGACAGGGGAATGAGCAGTTCTTC. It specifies CASSFGQGNEQFF.

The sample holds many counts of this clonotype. CDR3 sequence: CASSLSADSSYEQYF. DNA of the CDR3: TGTGCCAGCAGTTTAAGCGCCGATTCCTCCTACGAGCAGTACTTC. The rearrangement uses TRBV12-3 or TRBV12-4 and TRBJ2-7; D gene unclear. V gave up 2 bases and J gave up 0 bases, with 11 bases separating them. There are 15 residues in the CDR3.

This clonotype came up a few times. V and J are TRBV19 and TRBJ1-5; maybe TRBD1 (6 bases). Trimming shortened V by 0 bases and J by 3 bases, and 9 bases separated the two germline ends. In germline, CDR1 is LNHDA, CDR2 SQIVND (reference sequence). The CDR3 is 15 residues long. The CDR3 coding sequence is TGTGCCAGTAGTATAGACAGGGGTTACAATCAGCCCCAGCATTTT. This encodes CASSIDRGYNQPQHF.

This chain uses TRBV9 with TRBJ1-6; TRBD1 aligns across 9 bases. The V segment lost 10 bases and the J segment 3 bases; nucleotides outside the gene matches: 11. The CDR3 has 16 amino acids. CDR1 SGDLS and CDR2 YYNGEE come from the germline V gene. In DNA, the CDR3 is TGTGCCGGAATCACAGGGGGCGATTTCTATAATTCACCCCTCCACTTT. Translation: CAGITGGDFYNSPLHF.

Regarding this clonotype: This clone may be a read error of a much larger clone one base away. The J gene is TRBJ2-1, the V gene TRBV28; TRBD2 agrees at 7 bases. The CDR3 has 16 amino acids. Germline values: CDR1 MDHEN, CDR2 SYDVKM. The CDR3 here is CASSFEGGLRYNERFF. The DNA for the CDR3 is TGTGCCAGCAGTTTCGAGGGAGGGCTTCGGTACAATGAGCGGTTCTTC.

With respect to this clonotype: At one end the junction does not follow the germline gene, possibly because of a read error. The CDR3 loop reads CAGSPRQGRYNTGELFF. The CDR3 DNA reads TGTGCCGGCAGTCCGCGACAGGGGCGGTATAACACCGGGGAGCTGTTTTTT. V and J are TRBV27 and TRBJ2-2; 8 bases map to TRBD1. Germline V gives CDR1 MNHEY, CDR2 SMNVEV (reference sequence). CDR3 size: 17 residues.